Each of the 18 T cell receptor beta chains below was sequenced from the same sample in a study of cytomegalovirus exposure and HLA in healthy donors. The primer mix had 60 Vbeta and 13 Jbeta primers. Profiling relied on immunoSEQ multiplex PCR, and the TCRdb table lists in-frame clones only, not all of them. The sample includes roughly 140,000 clones, around 74% of them seen just once. What was sequenced was PBMCs. All receptors derive from a man in his fifties in good health and CMV-seropositive.

This clone was picked up a small number of times. The CDR3 spells CASSPRTGAGETQYF. CDR3 nucleotides: TGTGCCAGCAGCCCCCGGACAGGGGCTGGAGAGACCCAGTACTTC. The chain links TRBV9 to TRBJ2-5; 9 positions match TRBD1. CDR3 length equals 15 residues. Germline CDR1 reads SGDLS; CDR2 reads YYNGEE. Trimming took 4 bases from V and 4 from J; bases not matched to a gene: 8.

The chain carries TRBV5-1 and TRBJ1-2, with D perhaps matching TRBD1 (5 bases). The length of the CDR3 is 14 residues. The germline V gene has CDR1 SGHRS and CDR2 YFSETQ. V lost 2 bases, J lost 0 bases, and 8 bases lay in between. The DNA for the CDR3 is TGCGCCAGCAGCTTCGGGGGGACTAACTATGGCTACACCTTC. It is translated as CASSFGGTNYGYTF. The variable domain in full, completed from reference TRBV5-1 and TRBJ1-2, reads KAGVTQTPRYLIKTRGQQVTLSCSPISGHRSVSWYQQTPGQGLQFLFEYFSETQRNKGNFPGRFSGRQFSNSRSEMNVSTLELGDSALYLCASSFGGTNYGYTFGSGTRLTVV.

The V gene is TRBV4-2, the J gene TRBJ2-7, with 9 bases matching TRBD2. In germline, CDR1 is LGHNA, CDR2 YNFKEQ. The J segment lost 4 bases and the V segment lost 4 bases, leaving 11 bases of the junction unmatched. CDR3 length: 16 residues. In nucleotides, the CDR3 is TGTGCCAGCAGCCCATTACCGGGACTAGCCAATTACGAGCAGTACTTC. Protein sequence: CASSPLPGLANYEQYF.

This chain uses TRBV7-9 with TRBJ1-6; possibly TRBD1 for D (5 bases). Germline V gene lookup returns CDR1 SEHNR and CDR2 FQNEAQ (reference sequence). The CDR3 covers 15 residues. Trimming left V 2 bases short and J 10 bases short, with 15 bases between. The CDR3 reads CASSLFRGGGSPLHF. The CDR3 nucleotides read TGTGCCAGCAGCTTATTCAGAGGCGGGGGGTCACCCCTCCACTTT.

The CDR3 loop reads CASSLFGRTSGSVQETQYF. DNA of the CDR3: TGTGCCAGCAGTTTATTTGGACGGACTAGCGGGAGTGTCCAAGAGACCCAGTACTTC. The V call is TRBV28, the J call TRBJ2-5; TRBD2 matches 13 bases. V gave up 1 base and J gave up 1 base; unmatched junction bases: 9. The CDR3 has 19 amino acids. The germline V gene encodes CDR1 MDHEN and CDR2 SYDVKM.

V is TRBV6-1 and J is TRBJ2-1, with TRBD1 matching 8 bases. The CDR3 contains 17 residues. Germline V CDR1 and CDR2: MNHNS, SASEGT. Losses at the gene ends were 0 bases for V and 7 bases for J; bases not matched to a gene: 11. The CDR3 reads CASSEARAGGVGNEQFF. The DNA of the CDR3 is TGTGCCAGCAGTGAAGCGCGGGCAGGGGGCGTCGGAAATGAGCAGTTCTTC.

This chain joins TRBV7-9 and TRBJ2-1, with 10 nucleotides matching TRBD2. Germline trimming cut 5 bases from V and 3 bases from J; bases unmatched to any gene: 7. CDR1 is SEHNR, CDR2 FQNEAQ, per germline (reference sequence). The CDR3 covers 16 residues. CDR3 sequence reads: CASSPGTSAYYNEQFF. The DNA of the CDR3 is TGTGCCAGCAGCCCCGGGACTAGCGCCTACTACAATGAGCAGTTCTTC. The full variable domain, completed using reference TRBV7-9 and TRBJ2-1, is DTGVSQNPRHKITKRGQNVTFRCDPISEHNRLYWYRQTLGQGPEFLTYFQNEAQLEKSRLLSDRFSAERPKGSFSTLEIQRTEQGDSAMYLCASSPGTSAYYNEQFFGPGTRLTVL.

This clone was found a few times. The V call is TRBV4-2, the J call TRBJ2-3; 9 bases fit TRBD1. This CDR3 region has 16 residues. J gave up 4 bases and V 1 base, and 6 bases lay outside the gene matches. CDR1 is LGHNA, CDR2 YNFKEQ, per germline. Written as DNA, the CDR3 is TGTGCCAGCAGCCAAGGTGGGGGGACAGGGCCAGATACGCAGTATTTT. This translates into CASSQGGGTGPDTQYF.

V gene TRBV30 combines with J gene TRBJ2-5; perhaps TRBD2 as D (6 bases). The J call may be wrong; the DNA end is better matched by TRBJ2-7. CDR1 is GTSNPN and CDR2 is SVGIG in the germline V gene (reference sequence). The CDR3 extends over 13 amino acids. The CDR3 spells CAWNPSGSYEQYF. The CDR3 DNA reads as TGTGCCTGGAATCCCAGCGGGTCTTACGAGCAGTACTTC.

The V call is TRBV10-3, the J call TRBJ1-2, with a tentative D call TRBD1 (6 bases). CDR1 is ENHRY and CDR2 is SYGVKD in the germline V gene. This CDR3 has 13 residues. V was trimmed by 3 bases and J by 6 bases, leaving 11 bases between them. CDR3 amino acids: CAISDRGGNGYTF. CDR3 bases: TGTGCCATCAGTGACAGGGGCGGAAATGGCTACACCTTC.

The chain couples TRBV12-5 to TRBJ2-5; perhaps TRBD1 as D (5 bases). Trimming left V 1 base short and J 4 bases short, with 7 bases between. The CDR3 totals 13 residues. Germline loops: CDR1 LGHNT, CDR2 FRNRAP. Here the CDR3 DNA reads TGTGCTAGTGGTTTGGGACAGCTAGAGACCCAGTACTTC. Amino acid sequence: CASGLGQLETQYF.

The chain links TRBV7-8 to TRBJ2-3; 13 nucleotides align to TRBD2. V shed 5 bases, J shed 3 bases, and the junction held 5 bases outside the gene matches. The CDR3 totals 16 residues. Germline V gene data show CDR1 as SGHVS and CDR2 as FQNEAQ. The CDR3 sequence: CASSQGTSGKTDTQYF. The CDR3 region has the DNA TGTGCCAGCAGCCAAGGGACTAGCGGGAAGACAGATACGCAGTATTTT.

This chain joins TRBV20-1 and TRBJ2-5; a possible D gene is TRBD2 (6 bases). V lost 3 bases and J 11 bases, leaving 13 bases between the germline ends. CDR1 DFQATT and CDR2 SNEGSKA come from the germline V gene (reference sequence). The CDR3 spans 11 residues. The CDR3 sequence is CSASQPGEQYF. As DNA, the CDR3 is TGCAGTGCTAGCCAACCGGGAGAGCAGTACTTC.

The V gene is TRBV5-1, the J gene TRBJ1-3; D call uncertain. The CDR3 is 15 residues long. Germline lookup yields CDR1 SGHRS and CDR2 YFSETQ. The ends were cut back, 0 bases at V and 4 bases at J, with 11 bases in the middle. CDR3 protein: CASSLDTARGNTIYF. The CDR3 DNA reads as TGCGCCAGCAGCTTGGATACCGCCAGGGGAAACACCATATATTTT.

The chain joins TRBV5-1 to TRBJ2-2; D gene unclear. CDR1 is SGHRS, CDR2 YFSETQ, per germline. Trimming pared 1 base from V and 4 bases from J, leaving 11 bases between. CDR3 length: 15 residues. The CDR3 DNA follows: TGCGCCAGCAGCTTGAGGAGAGAAGCCACCGGGGAGCTGTTTTTT. Residues: CASSLRREATGELFF. The full variable domain, with the rest looked up from reference TRBV5-1 and TRBJ2-2, is KAGVTQTPRYLIKTRGQQVTLSCSPISGHRSVSWYQQTPGQGLQFLFEYFSETQRNKGNFPGRFSGRQFSNSRSEMNVSTLELGDSALYLCASSLRREATGELFFGEGSRLTVL.

V is TRBV7-9 and J is TRBJ1-3; the D is unclear. The CDR3 is made up of 14 amino acids. The V and J ends lost 5 bases and 4 bases respectively, with 12 bases between them. Germline V gene data show CDR1 as SEHNR and CDR2 as FQNEAQ (reference sequence). The CDR3 nucleotides read TGTGCCAGCAGCCTCGGGTTACTGGGAAACACCATATATTTT. This codes for CASSLGLLGNTIYF.

The chain couples TRBV19 to TRBJ2-7; D is possibly TRBD1 (6 bases). Trimming left V 4 bases short and J 2 bases short, with 12 bases between. Germline V gene data show CDR1 as LNHDA and CDR2 as SQIVND (reference sequence). The CDR3 is 14 amino acids. The CDR3 bases are TGTGCCAGTAGTAAGGGCCGACAGGCCTACGAGCAGTACTTC. This translates into CASSKGRQAYEQYF.

This clone turned up a few times. This rearrangement joins TRBV11-2 to TRBJ2-7; 8 bases are a match to TRBD1. The V gene end was trimmed by 1 base and the J gene end by 2 bases; junction bases not matched to a gene: 4. The germline gives CDR1 SGHAT, CDR2 FQNNGV. This CDR3 contains 15 residues. CDR3 coding DNA: TGTGCCAGCAGCTTAGGGACAGGGTTCGCCTACGAGCAGTACTTC. Its protein is CASSLGTGFAYEQYF.